Only a few counts were recorded for the clone carrying this TCR beta chain. The antigen remains unidentified. The data originate from a study of naive and memory T cell subsets. The study, taken as a whole, reports: The power law exponent of TCR abundance differed between naive and memory cells.

An equimolar mix of two oligonucleotides served as the beta constant-region primer for TRBC1 and TRBC2. MiXCR, run by TCRdb on the UMI-ligation and nested PCR reads, gives a single entry per CDR3 protein. The repertoire holds about 21,000 distinct CDR3 sequences, more than 9.5% seen once, with around a sixth in the top ten. Germline V gene data show CDR1 as MDHEN and CDR2 as SYDVKM. The V segment lost 3 bases and the J segment 3 bases; nucleotides outside the gene matches: 6. The CDR3 covers 15 residues. This chain joins TRBV28 and TRBJ2-3, with TRBD2 matching 7 bases. The source material was central memory CD8+ T cells from blood. This clonotype was sampled from a human donor in good health. DNA of the CDR3: TGTGCCAGCAGTTTCGGGACTACAGAAACAGATACGCAGTATTTT. Amino acid sequence: CASSFGTTETDTQYF.